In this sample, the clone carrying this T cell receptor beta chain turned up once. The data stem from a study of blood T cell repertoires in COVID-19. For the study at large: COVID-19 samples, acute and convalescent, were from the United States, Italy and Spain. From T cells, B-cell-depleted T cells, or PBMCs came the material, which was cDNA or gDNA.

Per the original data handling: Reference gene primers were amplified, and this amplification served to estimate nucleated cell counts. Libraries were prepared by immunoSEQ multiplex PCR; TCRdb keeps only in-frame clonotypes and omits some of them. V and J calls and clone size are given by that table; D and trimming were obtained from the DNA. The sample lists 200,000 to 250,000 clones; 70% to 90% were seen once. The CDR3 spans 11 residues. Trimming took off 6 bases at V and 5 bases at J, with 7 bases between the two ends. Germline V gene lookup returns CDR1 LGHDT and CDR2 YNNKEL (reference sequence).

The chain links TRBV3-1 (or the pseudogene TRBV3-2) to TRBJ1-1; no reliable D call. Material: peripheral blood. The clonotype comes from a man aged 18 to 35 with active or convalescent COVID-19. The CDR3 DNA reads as TGTGCCAGCAGTTTGCGGACTGAAGCTTTCTTT. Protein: CASSLRTEAFF.